This T cell receptor beta chain was obtained from a study of shared clonotypes between healthy human individuals. Study in general: Three CD4 naive, three CD4 memory, two CD8 naive and one CD8 memory plate were used per donor.

The CDR3 spans 16 residues. CDR1 is SGHNT and CDR2 is YYREEE in the germline V gene (reference sequence). Unmatched junction bases numbered 10, after V lost 3 bases and J lost 4 bases. An assay was performed, and its level was deep. Investigators spread the genomic DNA of each subset evenly over several immunoSEQ plates. The method was immunoSEQ multiplex PCR; TCRdb's version includes in-frame clones alone and lacks a portion of them. The sample comprises about 1 million clones, approximately 70% of which are singletons, and around 1.5% rests with the top ten. The sequencing input was memory CD4+ T cells sorted from blood. This sample's subset: CD45RA-negative fraction. This clonotype was obtained from a man between 18 and 35 years old in good health. The V and J genes are TRBV5-4 and TRBJ2-3, with 8 bases matching TRBD2. The CDR3 reads CASSSYSLAGADTQYF. The CDR3 nucleotides are TGTGCCAGCAGCTCATACTCGCTAGCGGGTGCAGATACGCAGTATTTT. Complete variable domain (other parts from reference TRBV5-4 and TRBJ2-3): ETGVTQSPTHLIKTRGQQVTLRCSSQSGHNTVSWYQQALGQGPQFIFQYYREEENGRGNFPPRFSGLQFPNYSSELNVNALELDDSALYLCASSSYSLAGADTQYFGPGTRLTVL.